This T cell receptor beta chain was documented in a study of Ad26.COV2.S vaccination and SARS-CoV-2 variants. As for the study in general: Each vaccinee took Ad26.COV2.S intramuscularly, once or twice 56 days apart. Overall study findings and caveats: Substantial post-vaccination breadth of spike-specific CD8+ and CD4+ T cell responses was reported.

V gave up 2 bases and J gave up 0 bases; unmatched junction bases: 2. The CDR3 contains 16 residues. Germline V gene sequence: CDR1 SNHLY, CDR2 FYNNEI. Treatment indicated: around 19 received Ad26.COV2.S at low or high dose, single or two shots; about five received placebo; per-sample allocation not given. Material that was analyzed had been drawn on day 63 after the first vaccine or placebo injection. Aged 18-55 years, donor was enrolled in Boston in the early 2020s. Sequencing was performed with immunoSEQ multiplex PCR; in TCRdb, only in-frame clones are kept and a portion is missing. This table has a few hundred thousand clones, approximately 83% appearing once. This clone has only a few counts. Its specificity is not known.

V gene TRBV2 combines with J gene TRBJ2-2; 8 nucleotides line up with TRBD2. This clonotype originated in a person between 18 and 65 years old who received the Ad26.COV2.S COVID-19 vaccine or a placebo. Sample: peripheral blood, taken in a trial of Ad26.COV2.S vaccine versus placebo. This chain's CDR3 is CASSEPAGANTGELFF. The CDR3 DNA sequence: TGTGCCAGCAGTGAACCAGCGGGGGCGAACACCGGGGAGCTGTTTTTT.